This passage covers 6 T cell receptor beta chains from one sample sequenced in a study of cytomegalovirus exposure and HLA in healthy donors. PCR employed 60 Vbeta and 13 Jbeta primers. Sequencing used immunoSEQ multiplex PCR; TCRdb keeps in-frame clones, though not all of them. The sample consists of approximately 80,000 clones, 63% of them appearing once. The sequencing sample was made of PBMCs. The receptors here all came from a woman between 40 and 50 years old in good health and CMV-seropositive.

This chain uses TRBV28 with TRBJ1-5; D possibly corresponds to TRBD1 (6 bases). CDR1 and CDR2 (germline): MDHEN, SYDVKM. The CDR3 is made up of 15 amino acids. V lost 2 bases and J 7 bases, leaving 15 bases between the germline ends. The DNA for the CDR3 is TGTGCCAGCAGTTTAAACAGGGTTTTCAACCAGCCCCAGCATTTT. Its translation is CASSLNRVFNQPQHF.

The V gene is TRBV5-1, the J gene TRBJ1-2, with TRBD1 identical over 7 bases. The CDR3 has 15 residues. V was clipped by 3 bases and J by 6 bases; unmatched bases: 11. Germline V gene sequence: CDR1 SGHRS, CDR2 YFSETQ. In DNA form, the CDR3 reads TGCGCCAGCAGCTCCCGCCTGGGACAGATTGATGGCTACACCTTC. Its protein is CASSSRLGQIDGYTF.

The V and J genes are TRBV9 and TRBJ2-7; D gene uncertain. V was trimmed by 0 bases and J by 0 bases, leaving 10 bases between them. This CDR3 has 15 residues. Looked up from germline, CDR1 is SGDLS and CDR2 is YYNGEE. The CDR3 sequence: CASSVGALSSYEQYF. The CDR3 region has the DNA TGTGCCAGCAGCGTAGGTGCACTCTCCTCCTACGAGCAGTACTTC.

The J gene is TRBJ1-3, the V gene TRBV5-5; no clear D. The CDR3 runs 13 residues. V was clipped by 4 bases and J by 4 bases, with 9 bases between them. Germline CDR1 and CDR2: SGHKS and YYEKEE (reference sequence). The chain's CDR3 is CASSPAGGNTIYF. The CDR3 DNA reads TGTGCCAGCAGCCCAGCGGGGGGAAACACCATATATTTT.

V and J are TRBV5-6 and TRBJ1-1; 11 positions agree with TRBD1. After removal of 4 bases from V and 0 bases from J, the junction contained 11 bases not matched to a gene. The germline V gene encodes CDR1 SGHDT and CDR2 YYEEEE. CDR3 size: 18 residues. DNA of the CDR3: TGTGCCAGCAGCGGAACCGGGACAGGGGGAATCCTGAACACTGAAGCTTTCTTT. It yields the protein CASSGTGTGGILNTEAFF.

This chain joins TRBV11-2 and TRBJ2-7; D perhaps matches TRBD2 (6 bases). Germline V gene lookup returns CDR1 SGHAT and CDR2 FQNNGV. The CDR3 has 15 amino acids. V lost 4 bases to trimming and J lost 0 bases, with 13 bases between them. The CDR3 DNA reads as TGTGCCAGCAGCTCCACTTTCGGGGGCTCCTACGAGCAGTACTTC. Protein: CASSSTFGGSYEQYF.